The rows below give T cell receptor beta chains drawn from one sample of a study of blood T cell repertoires in COVID-19. Sequencing used immunoSEQ multiplex PCR; TCRdb keeps in-frame clones, though not all of them. The table includes around 30,000 clones, approximately 71% detected once. Sequencing was done on a sample of peripheral blood. The receptors were gathered from a human donor in a cohort sampled during active COVID-19. The CDR3 runs from the conserved cysteine through the conserved F or W. A D gene is named only where the DNA matches it firmly. Only some rows state a clone size, as once, few, many or a class for expanded clones.

TRBJ1-1,-,many,TRBV6-5,14,TGTGCCAGCAGGCTTACAGGCCTCCTCACTGAAGCTTTCTTT,CASRLTGLLTEAFF
TRBJ2-1,TRBD1,-,TRBV14,17,TGTGCCAGCAGCCAACTTCGGACAGGGGGCTCCTACAATGAGCAGTTCTTC,CASSQLRTGGSYNEQFF
TRBJ2-2,-,-,TRBV7-3,13,TGTGCCAGCAGCACTCCCCCGGGCGGGGAGCTGTTTTTT,CASSTPPGGELFF
TRBJ2-7,-,-,TRBV30,11,TGTGCCTGGAGCCAGTCCTACGAGCAGTACTTC,CAWSQSYEQYF
TRBJ1-2,-,-,TRBV19,15,TGTGCCAGTAGTATAGATCAAGACAGAATCTATGGCTACACCTTC,CASSIDQDRIYGYTF
TRBJ1-1,-,few,TRBV11-2,16,TGTGCCAGCAGCTTAGATCCCGGGAGCTTGAACACTGAAGCTTTCTTT,CASSLDPGSLNTEAFF
TRBJ2-1,TRBD1,-,TRBV12-5,15,TGTGCTAGTGCCCTCGGACAGGGTGGCTACAATGAGCAGTTCTTC,CASALGQGGYNEQFF
TRBJ1-4,TRBD1,-,TRBV6-1,14,TGTGCCAGCAGTGAATGGGACAGTAATGAAAAACTGTTTTTT,CASSEWDSNEKLFF
TRBJ2-2,TRBD2,-,TRBV27,16,TGTGCCAGCAGTTTATCGGGACTAGCGGGAGGCGGGGAGCTGTTTTTT,CASSLSGLAGGGELFF
TRBJ2-5,-,-,TRBV24-1,16,TGTGCCACCAGTGATTCACTAGCAGTTCATCAAGAGACCCAGTACTTC,CATSDSLAVHQETQYF